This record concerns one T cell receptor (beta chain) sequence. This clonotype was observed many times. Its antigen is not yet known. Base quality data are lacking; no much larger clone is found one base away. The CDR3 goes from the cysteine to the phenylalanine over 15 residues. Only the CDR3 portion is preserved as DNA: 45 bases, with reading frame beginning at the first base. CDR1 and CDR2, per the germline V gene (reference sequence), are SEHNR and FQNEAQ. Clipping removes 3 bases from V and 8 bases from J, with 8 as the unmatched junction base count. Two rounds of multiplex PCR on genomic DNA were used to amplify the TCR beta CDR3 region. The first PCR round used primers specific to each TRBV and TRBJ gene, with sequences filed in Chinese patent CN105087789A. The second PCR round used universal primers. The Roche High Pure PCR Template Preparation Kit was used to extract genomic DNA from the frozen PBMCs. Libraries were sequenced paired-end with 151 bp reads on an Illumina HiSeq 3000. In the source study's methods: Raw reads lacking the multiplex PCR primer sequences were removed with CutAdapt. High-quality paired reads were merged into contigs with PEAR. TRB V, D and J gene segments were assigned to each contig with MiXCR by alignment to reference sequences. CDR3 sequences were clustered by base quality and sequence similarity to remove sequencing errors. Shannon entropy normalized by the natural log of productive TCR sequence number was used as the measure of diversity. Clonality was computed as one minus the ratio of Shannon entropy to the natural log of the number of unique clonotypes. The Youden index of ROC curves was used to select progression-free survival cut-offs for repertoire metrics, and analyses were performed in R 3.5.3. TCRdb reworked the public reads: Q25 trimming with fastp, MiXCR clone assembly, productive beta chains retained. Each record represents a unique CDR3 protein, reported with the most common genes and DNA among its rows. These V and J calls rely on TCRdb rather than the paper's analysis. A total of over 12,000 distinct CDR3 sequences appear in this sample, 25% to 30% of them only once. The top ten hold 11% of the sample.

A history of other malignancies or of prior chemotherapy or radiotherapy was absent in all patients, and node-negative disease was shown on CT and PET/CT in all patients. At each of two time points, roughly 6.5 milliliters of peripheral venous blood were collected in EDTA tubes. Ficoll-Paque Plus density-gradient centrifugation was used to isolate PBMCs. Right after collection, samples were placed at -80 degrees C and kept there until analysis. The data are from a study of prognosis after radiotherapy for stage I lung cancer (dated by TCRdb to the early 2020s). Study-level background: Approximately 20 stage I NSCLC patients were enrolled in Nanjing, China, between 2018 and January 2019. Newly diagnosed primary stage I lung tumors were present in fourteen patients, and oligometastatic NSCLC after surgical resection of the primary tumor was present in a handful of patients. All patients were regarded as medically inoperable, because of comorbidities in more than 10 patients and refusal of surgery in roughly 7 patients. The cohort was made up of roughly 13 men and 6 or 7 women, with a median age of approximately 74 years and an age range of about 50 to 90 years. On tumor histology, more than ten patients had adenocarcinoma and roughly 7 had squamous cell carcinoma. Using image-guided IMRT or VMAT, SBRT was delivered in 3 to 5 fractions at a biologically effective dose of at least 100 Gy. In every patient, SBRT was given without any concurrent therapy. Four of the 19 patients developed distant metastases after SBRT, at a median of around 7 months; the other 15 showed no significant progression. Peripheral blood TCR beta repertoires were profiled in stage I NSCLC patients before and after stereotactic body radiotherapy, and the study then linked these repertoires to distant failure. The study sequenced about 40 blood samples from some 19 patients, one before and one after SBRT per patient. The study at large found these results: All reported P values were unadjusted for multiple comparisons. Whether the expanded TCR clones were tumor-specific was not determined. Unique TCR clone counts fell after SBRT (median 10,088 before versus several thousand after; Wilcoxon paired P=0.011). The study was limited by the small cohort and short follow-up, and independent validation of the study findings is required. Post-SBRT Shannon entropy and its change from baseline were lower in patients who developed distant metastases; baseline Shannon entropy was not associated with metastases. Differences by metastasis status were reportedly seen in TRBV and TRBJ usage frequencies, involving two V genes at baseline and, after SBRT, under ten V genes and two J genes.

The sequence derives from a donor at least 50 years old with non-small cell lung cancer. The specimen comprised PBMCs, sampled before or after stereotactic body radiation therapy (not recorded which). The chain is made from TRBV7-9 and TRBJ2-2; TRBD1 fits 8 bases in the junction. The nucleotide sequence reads TGTGCCAGCAGCTTCTCGGGACAGGTTTTAGGGGAGCTGTTTTTT. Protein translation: CASSFSGQVLGELFF.